This TCR beta chain was found in a study of cytomegalovirus exposure and HLA in healthy donors. A remark on this clone: Its antigen is unidentified.

Whole-study results and caveats: Across donors, most TCRs were seen rarely, yet some public ones were widespread.

TCRdb keeps only in-frame clones here, not all; method: immunoSEQ multiplex PCR. The table lists more than 55,000 clones, 90% to 97% of them singletons. Looked up from germline, CDR1 is SGHRS and CDR2 is YFSETQ. Losses at the gene ends were 0 bases for V and 4 bases for J; bases not matched to a gene: 6. This CDR3 is built from 15 residues. Sequencing was performed on PBMCs. This rearrangement joins TRBV5-1 to TRBJ2-7, with 8 positions matching TRBD1. The clonotype originates from a young man in good health and CMV-seronegative. Here the CDR3 DNA reads TGCGCCAGCAGCTTGGAAGCAGGGGGCTTGTACGAGCAGTACTTC. This gives the protein CASSLEAGGLYEQYF.